One and the same sample provided the 20 T cell receptor beta chains below, sequenced in a study of glioma-infiltrating T cells. Using RNA template, CDR3s of TCR alpha and beta were amplified with iRepertoire arm-PCR. Using its own MiXCR run on the multiplex PCR reads, TCRdb lists one record per CDR3 protein. Here the sample spans tens of thousands of distinct CDR3 sequences, 40% being singletons. The source material was glioma tissue, nonneoplastic brain tissue, or PBMCs (not recorded which). These receptors came from a human donor with low-grade glioma or glioblastoma, undergoing nonglioma brain surgery, or in good health (not recorded which).

The J gene is TRBJ2-5, the V gene TRBV20-1; D unresolved. Trimming took 6 bases from V and 2 from J, leaving 16 bases between them. Germline assignment: CDR1 DFQATT and CDR2 SNEGSKA (reference sequence). This CDR3 spans 14 amino acids. In DNA form, the CDR3 reads TGCAGTGCCAGCAAAACGGCCCTACAAGAGACCCAGTACTTC. This codes for CSASKTALQETQYF.

This clonotype occurred many times. The chain couples TRBV29-1 to TRBJ2-7, with 7 positions matching TRBD1. CDR1 is SQVTM and CDR2 is ANQGSEA in the germline V gene. V shed 6 bases, J shed 2 bases, and the junction held 10 bases outside the gene matches. This CDR3 is built from 14 residues. Here the CDR3 DNA reads TGCAGCGTAACGGGACAGCCCTCGACCTACGAGCAGTACTTC. Its protein product is CSVTGQPSTYEQYF.

As regards this clonotype: A much larger clone differs by one base, so this may be a read error. The chain recombines TRBV19 with TRBJ2-4; 7 bases line up with TRBD1. The CDR3 consists of 14 residues. Per germline, CDR1 LNHDA and CDR2 SQIVND (reference sequence). CDR3 sequence reads: CAGSLGQIKNIQYF. The CDR3 nucleotides are TGTGCCGGTAGTCTGGGACAGATTAAAAACATTCAGTACTTC.

This clonotype showed up many times. V gene TRBV6-2 or TRBV6-3 combines with J gene TRBJ2-1, with D hard to call. The V and J ends lost 0 bases and 6 bases respectively, with 6 bases between them. Germline V CDR1 and CDR2: MNHEY, SVGEGT. The CDR3 is 13 amino acids. DNA for the CDR3: TGTGCCAGCAGTTACTCGATTGGCAATGAGCAGTTCTTC. Its protein product is CASSYSIGNEQFF.

In the case of this clonotype: This may come from a read error, since a much larger clone is one base off. The rearrangement joins TRBV18 to TRBJ2-5, with D tentatively TRBD2 (6 bases). The germline CDR1 and CDR2 sequences are KGHSH and LQKENI. V lost 3 bases and J lost 6, with 14 bases in between. The CDR3 extends over 14 amino acids. The CDR3 sequence is CASSPTRGSKTQYF. CDR3 in DNA: TGTGCCAGCTCACCCACCCGGGGGTCTAAGACCCAGTACTTC. Drawing the rest from reference TRBV18 and TRBJ2-5, the complete variable domain is NAGVMQNPRHLVRRRGQEARLRCSPMKGHSHVYWYRQLPEEGLKFMVYLQKENIIDESGMPKERFSAEFPKEGPSILRIQQVVRGDSAAYFCASSPTRGSKTQYFGPGTRLLVL.

This clonotype was observed at least ten times. CDR3 region: CSVPPPKGGTYNEQFF. The CDR3 region has the DNA TGCAGCGTCCCCCCTCCGAAGGGAGGGACCTACAATGAGCAGTTCTTC. The rearrangement uses TRBV29-1 and TRBJ2-1; 7 bases align to TRBD2. Germline V gives CDR1 SQVTM, CDR2 ANQGSEA. The CDR3 is 16 amino acids. J lost 2 bases, V lost 6 bases, and 13 bases had no gene match.

This clonotype was picked up many times. A much larger clone lies one base from this, so it may be a read error. The CDR3 carries no conserved terminal phenylalanine or tryptophan, so it likely arises from a read error. Written as DNA, the CDR3 is TGTGCCAGCAGTTACTCCGGGACTAGCGGGGGGGCCTACAATGAGCAGTTCCTC. Amino acids: CASSYSGTSGGAYNEQFL. The chain uses TRBV6-2 or TRBV6-3 and TRBJ2-1; 16 nucleotides match TRBD2. Germline V CDR1 and CDR2: MNHEY, SVGEGT. The length of the CDR3 is 18 residues. With V trimmed by 0 bases and J by 2 bases, 1 base remained unmatched.

The chain uses TRBV15 and TRBJ2-5, with 13 bases aligning to TRBD2. CDR1 is LNHNV, CDR2 YYDKDF, per germline (reference sequence). J lost 4 bases, V lost 3 bases, and 23 bases had no gene match. This CDR3 spans 22 amino acids. The CDR3 nucleotides read TGTGCCACCAGCAGGGAAACGGACGCGAGGGGACTAGCGGGAAACAAGGCAGAGACCCAGTACTTC. Translated: CATSRETDARGLAGNKAETQYF. The full variable domain, with the rest looked up from reference TRBV15 and TRBJ2-5, is DAMVIQNPRYQVTQFGKPVTLSCSQTLNHNVMYWYQQKSSQAPKLLFHYYDKDFNNEADTPDNFQSRRPNTSFCFLDIRSPGLGDTAMYLCATSRETDARGLAGNKAETQYFGPGTRLLVL.

Points on this clonotype: Given the absence of the conserved phenylalanine or tryptophan at the CDR3 end, a read error is likely. The rearrangement links TRBV2 to TRBJ2-5, with no clear D. From germline, CDR1 is SNHLY and CDR2 FYNNEI. V lost 2 bases to trimming and J lost 5 bases, with 9 bases between them. This CDR3 is 13 amino acids long. CDR3 sequence: CASSETSWETQYS. CDR3 DNA: TGTGCCAGCAGTGAAACCAGTTGGGAGACCCAGTACTCC.

A word on this clonotype: This CDR3 is missing its conserved last phenylalanine or tryptophan, likely due to a read error. The DNA is omitted, as the CDR3 cannot be located on it reliably, and the CDR3 follows TCRdb's listing. The chain is built from TRBV24-1 and TRBJ1-1; the table's D call, TRBD1, was not checked against the DNA. Per germline, CDR1 KGHDR and CDR2 SFDVKD. The CDR3 spans 15 amino acids, including both terminal residues. The chain's CDR3 is CATSDSRQGYTEAFL.

This clonotype came up many times. The gene calls are TRBV6-2 or TRBV6-3 and TRBJ1-1; 9 bases agree with TRBD1. From germline, CDR1 is MNHEY and CDR2 SVGEGT. The CDR3 is made up of 16 amino acids. The trim removed 5 bases at V and 4 bases at J, leaving 11 bases unmatched. The CDR3 loop is CASSKGKDRGGTEAFF. The DNA of the CDR3 is TGTGCCAGCAGTAAAGGAAAGGACAGGGGAGGCACTGAAGCTTTCTTT.

With regard to this clonotype: This may be a read error, as it is one base from a much larger clone. The rearrangement links TRBV12-3 or TRBV12-4 to TRBJ2-7; D remains unclear. The CDR3 is 13 residues long. The ends were cut back, 6 bases at V and 7 bases at J, with 16 bases in the middle. The CDR3 protein is CASRTKEIREQYF. The CDR3 DNA sequence: TGTGCCAGCAGAACTAAGGAAATACGAGAGCAGTACTTC.

This clonotype is labeled medium-sized (0.01 to 0.1%). The chain uses TRBV27 and TRBJ1-1, with D perhaps matching TRBD1 (6 bases). V dropped 5 bases and J dropped 5 bases, with 15 bases sitting between them. The V gene's germline CDR1 is MNHEY and CDR2 SMNVEV (reference sequence). The CDR3 totals 14 residues. CDR3 region: CASSPQGVITEAFF. As DNA, the CDR3 is TGTGCCAGCAGTCCACAGGGTGTTATAACTGAAGCTTTCTTT.

This clonotype was counted at least ten times. The V gene is TRBV20-1, the J gene TRBJ1-3; no firm D call. The germline V and J ends were trimmed by 3 bases and 0 bases, with 6 bases remaining between them. CDR3 size: 13 residues. From germline, CDR1 is DFQATT and CDR2 SNEGSKA (reference sequence). CDR3 in amino acids: CSARRISGNTIYF. The DNA for the CDR3 is TGCAGTGCTAGGCGAATCTCTGGAAACACCATATATTTT.

The chain links TRBV20-1 to TRBJ2-1; TRBD2 matches 8 bases. The germline gives CDR1 DFQATT, CDR2 SNEGSKA (reference sequence). V dropped 5 bases and J dropped 6; count of bases not matched to a gene: 9. The CDR3 runs to 14 residues. DNA of the CDR3: TGCAGTGCTTCCGGTGGGACTAGTGGCAATGAGCAGTTCTTC. It specifies CSASGGTSGNEQFF.

This clonotype was seen many times. This sequence joins TRBV6-1 and TRBJ2-5, with D perhaps given as TRBD1 or TRBD2 (5 bases each). Germline V lookup: CDR1 MNHNS, CDR2 SASEGT. Trimming shortened V by 10 bases and J by 2 bases, and 23 bases separated the two germline ends. The CDR3 has 16 amino acids. The CDR3 region has the DNA TGTGCCACCTTGCCCCGAGGGGTATTAAATCAAGAGACCCAGTACTTC. Encoded protein: CATLPRGVLNQETQYF.

This clonotype was counted ten times or more. The gene calls are TRBV10-3 and TRBJ2-2; no clear D gene. Germline CDR1 ENHRY, CDR2 SYGVKD. The germline V and J ends were trimmed by 0 bases and 0 bases, with 2 bases remaining between them. The CDR3 runs to 14 residues. The CDR3 loop is CAISESANTGELFF. DNA of the CDR3: TGTGCCATCAGTGAGTCGGCGAACACCGGGGAGCTGTTTTTT.

This clonotype came up many times. The chain employs TRBV6-5 and TRBJ2-1, with 12 bases that match TRBD2. This CDR3 is 15 amino acids long. CDR1 is MNHEY and CDR2 is SVGAGI in the germline V gene. The ends lost 2 bases at V and 5 bases at J; junction bases unmatched: 1. This CDR3 is CASSYGLAGNNEQFF. CDR3 bases: TGTGCCAGCAGTTACGGACTAGCGGGGAACAATGAGCAGTTCTTC.

This clonotype was recorded at least ten times. This chain links TRBV6-4 with TRBJ2-1; 9 bases line up with TRBD1. The CDR3 contains 15 residues. After removal of 5 bases from V and 6 bases from J, the junction contained 8 bases not matched to a gene. CDR1 and CDR2 (germline): MRHNA, SNTAGT. CDR3 protein: CASSSAGTGPNEQFF. The CDR3 DNA reads TGTGCCAGCAGTTCCGCCGGGACAGGGCCCAATGAGCAGTTCTTC.

This clonotype was recorded a few times. This chain links TRBV11-2 with TRBJ2-7, with 8 bases that match TRBD1. CDR3 length equals 14 residues. Losses at the gene ends were 5 bases for V and 3 bases for J; bases not matched to a gene: 6. The germline gives CDR1 SGHAT, CDR2 FQNNGV. The CDR3 DNA reads TGTGCCAGCAGCCCAGGGGGCCTGAACTACGAGCAGTACTTC. It encodes CASSPGGLNYEQYF. The complete variable domain, with remaining parts taken from reference TRBV11-2 and TRBJ2-7, reads EAGVAQSPRYKIIEKRQSVAFWCNPISGHATLYWYQQILGQGPKLLIQFQNNGVVDDSQLPKDRFSAERLKGVDSTLKIQPAKLEDSAVYLCASSPGGLNYEQYFGPGTRLTVT.